This T cell receptor beta chain was retrieved from a study of OX40 agonist ivuxolimab in advanced cancers. At the level of the whole study: The costimulatory receptor OX40 (CD134) was targeted by ivuxolimab, a fully human IgG2 agonistic monoclonal antibody. Intravenous ivuxolimab was administered to patients every 2 weeks at six dose levels: 0.01, 0.1, 0.3, 1.5, 3 and 10 mg/kg. Among the approximately 54 dose-escalation patients, about 19 had hepatocellular carcinoma, around 15 melanoma, 9 renal cell carcinoma and 9 head and neck cancer. A male proportion of nearly 85% and a mean age of approximately 62 years, ranging from roughly 23 to 79, were recorded for the dose-escalation cohort. Patients were allowed to have had prior anti-PD-1, anti-PD-L1 or anti-CTLA-4 therapy, and about 40% of the dose-escalation patients had been treated with checkpoint inhibitors. Partial responses were achieved by three dose-escalation patients, of whom one had hepatocellular carcinoma and two had cutaneous melanoma. The point of sequencing TCRbeta in the periphery was to test whether ivuxolimab changed TCR sequence diversity and drove clonal T-cell expansion. The paper describes the monotherapy dose-escalation part (N of about 57 patients) of the phase I trial of ivuxolimab. Paper-wide results and their limitations: After ivuxolimab, expanded clones were on average more numerous among CD8+ T cells than among CD4+ T cells. Low levels of normalized T-cell clonal expansion were also seen in some patients who did not respond. The antigen specificity of the clonally expanded peripheral T cells was not determined. At doses of 0.1 to 3.0 mg/kg, clonal expansion of both CD4+ and CD8+ blood T cells was observed from baseline to week 6. In the 0.1-3.0 mg/kg groups, partial responders were among the patients with the lowest normalized peripheral clonal expansion, particularly in CD8+ T cells.

The trial excluded patients who had a history of autoimmune disease or who were on systemic immunosuppression. In every dose cohort, peripheral blood was drawn for TCR sequencing at baseline, cycle 4 day 1, and cycle 7 day 1. The samples were taken from a phase I, first-in-human, multicenter, open-label dose-escalation trial of ivuxolimab. The trial enrolled adults with locally advanced or metastatic head and neck squamous cell, hepatocellular, melanoma or renal cell carcinoma. Before TCR sequencing, CD4+ T cells and CD8+ T cells were sorted from peripheral blood as separate populations. From the germline V gene, CDR1 is SGHVS and CDR2 is FNYEAQ. From its cysteine to its phenylalanine, the CDR3 spans 15 amino acids. The DNA shown is the 45-base CDR3, in frame from base 1. The V end loses 1 base and the J end loses 8 bases, and a stretch of 15 bases separates them. As regards this clone: What this receptor recognizes is not known. No quality values exist for individual bases; no much larger clone is one base distant.

Genomic DNA was extracted from sorted cells for sequencing of the TCRbeta CDR3 region. TCRbeta CDR3 regions were sequenced using the immunoSEQ Assay. This immuneACCESS table, as held by TCRdb, lists in-frame sequences with V and J called but not all clones. Of the missing ones, under half trace to an unresolved V gene in checked studies; the others have no known cause. Within this sample are around 74,000 clones, with just under 95% of them counted one time only. Approximately 10% of the sample is in the top ten clones. The chain employs TRBV7-6 and TRBJ2-1; the best D guess is TRBD2, with 6 bases matching. This TCR came from an adult with an advanced solid tumor such as melanoma, head and neck, liver or kidney cancer. The material was CD4+ or CD8+ T cells sorted from blood, obtained in a trial of the OX40 agonist ivuxolimab. The DNA sequence is as follows: TGTGCCAGCAGCTTAGTACCCGGGGGAATCGATGAGCAGTTCTTC. This sequence encodes CASSLVPGGIDEQFF.